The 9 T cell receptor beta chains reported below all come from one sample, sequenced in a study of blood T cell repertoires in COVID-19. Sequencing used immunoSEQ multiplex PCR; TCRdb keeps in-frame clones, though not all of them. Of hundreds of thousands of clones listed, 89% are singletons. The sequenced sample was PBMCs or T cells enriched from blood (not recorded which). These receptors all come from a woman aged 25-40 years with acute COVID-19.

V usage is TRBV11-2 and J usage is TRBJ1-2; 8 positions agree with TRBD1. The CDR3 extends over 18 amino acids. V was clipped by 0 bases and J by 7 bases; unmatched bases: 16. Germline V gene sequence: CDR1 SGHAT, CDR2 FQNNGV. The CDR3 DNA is TGTGCCAGCAGCTTAGATCCCCGTCAACGACAGGGGTCCTCTGGCTACACCTTC. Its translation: CASSLDPRQRQGSSGYTF.

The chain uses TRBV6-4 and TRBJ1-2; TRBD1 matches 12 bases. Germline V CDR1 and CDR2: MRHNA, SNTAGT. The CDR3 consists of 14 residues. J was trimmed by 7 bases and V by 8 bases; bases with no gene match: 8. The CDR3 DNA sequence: TGTGCCAGCGATAGGGACAGGGGGCAGGGTGGCTACACCTTC. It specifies CASDRDRGQGGYTF.

In nucleotides, the CDR3 is TGTGCCAGCAGTTACAGGGGGTTTGGCTACACCTTC. Translating gives CASSYRGFGYTF. The chain is built from TRBV28 and TRBJ1-2; 8 positions agree with TRBD1. The length of the CDR3 is 12 residues. Trimming removed 4 bases from V and 7 bases from J; junction bases left unmatched: 2. Germline V gives CDR1 MDHEN, CDR2 SYDVKM.

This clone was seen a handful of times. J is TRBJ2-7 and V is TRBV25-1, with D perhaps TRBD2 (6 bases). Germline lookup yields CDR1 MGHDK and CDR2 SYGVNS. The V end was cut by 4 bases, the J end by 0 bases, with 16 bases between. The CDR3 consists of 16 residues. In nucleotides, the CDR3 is TGTGCCAGCAGTGGGCAGGCAGCCGGGAGCTCCTACGAGCAGTACTTC. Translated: CASSGQAAGSSYEQYF.

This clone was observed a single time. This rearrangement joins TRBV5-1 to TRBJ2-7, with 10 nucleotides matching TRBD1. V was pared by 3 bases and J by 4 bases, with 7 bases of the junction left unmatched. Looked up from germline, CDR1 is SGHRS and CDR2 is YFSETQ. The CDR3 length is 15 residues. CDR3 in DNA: TGCGCCAGCAGCTCCCAGACAGGGGGCGGTTACGAGCAGTACTTC. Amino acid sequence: CASSSQTGGGYEQYF. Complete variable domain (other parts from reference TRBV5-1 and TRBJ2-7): KAGVTQTPRYLIKTRGQQVTLSCSPISGHRSVSWYQQTPGQGLQFLFEYFSETQRNKGNFPGRFSGRQFSNSRSEMNVSTLELGDSALYLCASSSQTGGGYEQYFGPGTRLTVT.

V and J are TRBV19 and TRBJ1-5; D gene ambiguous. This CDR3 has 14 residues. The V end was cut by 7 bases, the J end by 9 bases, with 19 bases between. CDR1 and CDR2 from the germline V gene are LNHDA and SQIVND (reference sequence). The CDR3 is CASTWALGEWPQHF. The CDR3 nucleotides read TGTGCCAGTACTTGGGCTCTGGGCGAGTGGCCCCAGCATTTT.

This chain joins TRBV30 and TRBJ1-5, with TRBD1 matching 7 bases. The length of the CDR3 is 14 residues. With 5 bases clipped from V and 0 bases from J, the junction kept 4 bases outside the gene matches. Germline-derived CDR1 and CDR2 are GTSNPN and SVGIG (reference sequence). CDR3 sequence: CAWGTEISNQPQHF. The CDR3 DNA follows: TGTGCCTGGGGGACAGAAATTAGCAATCAGCCCCAGCATTTT.

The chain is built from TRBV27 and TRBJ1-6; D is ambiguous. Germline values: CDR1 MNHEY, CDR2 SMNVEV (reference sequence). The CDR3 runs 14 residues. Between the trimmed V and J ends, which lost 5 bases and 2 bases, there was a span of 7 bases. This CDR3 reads CASSLTPYNSPLHF. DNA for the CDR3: TGTGCCAGCAGTCTAACTCCCTATAATTCACCCCTCCACTTT.

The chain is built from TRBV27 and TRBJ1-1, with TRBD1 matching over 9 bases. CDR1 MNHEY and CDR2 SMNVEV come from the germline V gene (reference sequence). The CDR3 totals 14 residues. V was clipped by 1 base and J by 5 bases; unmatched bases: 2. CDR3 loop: CASSLFGTGTEAFF. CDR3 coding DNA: TGTGCCAGCAGTTTATTCGGGACAGGGACTGAAGCTTTCTTT.